This TCR beta chain was identified in a study of PD-L1 blockade in urothelial cancer. For the study at large: Of some 30 patients, some 25 were males with bladder-origin urothelial cancer. The researchers analyzed blood 3 weeks (second dose) and 6 weeks after treatment start.

Details on this clone: What it binds is not known.

Some clones are missing from TCRdb's copy, which holds only in-frame ones; the method was immunoSEQ multiplex PCR. The data contain more than 45,000 clones, roughly four fifths of them singletons. Broader study findings: Below-median pretreatment blood TCR clonality predicted better survival.

The clonotype comes from a man in his 70s with urothelial cancer. The source material was PBMCs, sampled around atezolizumab (anti-PD-L1) treatment.

The DNA of the CDR3 is TGCGCCAGCAGCTCCTCCCAGGGGAGTGGTGAAGCTTTCTTT. Its protein product is CASSSSQGSGEAFF. The chain recombines TRBV5-1 with TRBJ1-1; weak D call: TRBD1 (6 bases). Trimming shortened V by 3 bases and J by 7 bases, and 16 bases separated the two germline ends. The CDR3 totals 14 residues. Germline-derived CDR1 and CDR2 are SGHRS and YFSETQ.